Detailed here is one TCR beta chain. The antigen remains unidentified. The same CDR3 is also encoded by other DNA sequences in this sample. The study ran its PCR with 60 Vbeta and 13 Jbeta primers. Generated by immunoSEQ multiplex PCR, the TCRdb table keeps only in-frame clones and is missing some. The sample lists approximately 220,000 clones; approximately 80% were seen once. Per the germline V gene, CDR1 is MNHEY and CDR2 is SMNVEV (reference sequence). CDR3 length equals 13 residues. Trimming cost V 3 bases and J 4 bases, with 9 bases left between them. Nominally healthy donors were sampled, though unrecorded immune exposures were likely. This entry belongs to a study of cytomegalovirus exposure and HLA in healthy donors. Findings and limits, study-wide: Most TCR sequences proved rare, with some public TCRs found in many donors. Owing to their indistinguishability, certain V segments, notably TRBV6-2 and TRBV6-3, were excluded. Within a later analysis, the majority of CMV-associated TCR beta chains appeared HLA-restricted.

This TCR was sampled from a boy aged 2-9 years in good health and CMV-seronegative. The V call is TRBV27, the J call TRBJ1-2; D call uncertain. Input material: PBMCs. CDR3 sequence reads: CASSFGRRYGYTF. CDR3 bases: TGTGCCAGCAGTTTCGGGAGACGCTATGGCTACACCTTC.